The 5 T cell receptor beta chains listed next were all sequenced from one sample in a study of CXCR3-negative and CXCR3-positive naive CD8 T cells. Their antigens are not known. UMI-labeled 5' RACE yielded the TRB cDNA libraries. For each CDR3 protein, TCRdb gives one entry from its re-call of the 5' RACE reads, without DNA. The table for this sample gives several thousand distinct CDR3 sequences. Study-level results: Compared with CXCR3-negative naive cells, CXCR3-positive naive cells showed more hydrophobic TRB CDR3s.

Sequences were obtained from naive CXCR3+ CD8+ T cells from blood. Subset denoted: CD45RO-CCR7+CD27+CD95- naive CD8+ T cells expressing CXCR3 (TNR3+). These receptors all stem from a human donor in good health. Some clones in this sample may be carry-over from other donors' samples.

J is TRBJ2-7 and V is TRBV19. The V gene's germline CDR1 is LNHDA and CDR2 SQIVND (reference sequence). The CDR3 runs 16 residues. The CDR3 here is CASSISLTDGSYEQYF.

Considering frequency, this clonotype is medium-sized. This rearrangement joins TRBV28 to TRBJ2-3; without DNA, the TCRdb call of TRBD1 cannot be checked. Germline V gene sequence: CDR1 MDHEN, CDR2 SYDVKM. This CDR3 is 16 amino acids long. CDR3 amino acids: CASSPRDLYPTDTQYF.

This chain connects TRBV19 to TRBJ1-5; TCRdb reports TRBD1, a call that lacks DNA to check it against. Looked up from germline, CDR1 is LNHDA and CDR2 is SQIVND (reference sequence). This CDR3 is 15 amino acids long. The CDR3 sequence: CASSILGVSNQPQHF.

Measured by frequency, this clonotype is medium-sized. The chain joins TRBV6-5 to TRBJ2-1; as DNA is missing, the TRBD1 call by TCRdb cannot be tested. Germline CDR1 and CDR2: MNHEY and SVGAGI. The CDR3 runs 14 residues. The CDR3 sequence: CASRRKGALNEQFF.

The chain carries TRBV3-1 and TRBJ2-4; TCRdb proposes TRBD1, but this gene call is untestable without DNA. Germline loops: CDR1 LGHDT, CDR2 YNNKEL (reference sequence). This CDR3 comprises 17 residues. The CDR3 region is CASSLDREVVGKNIQYF.